This is a list of T cell receptor beta chains from one sample in a study of response to subunit inactivated influenza vaccine. Via MiXCR, TCRdb re-called the RT-PCR reads, giving one row per CDR3 protein. The sample lists around 790,000 distinct CDR3 sequences, around 20% occurring once. Source: PBMCs from blood, taken around 5 days after vaccination. These receptors were collected from a man aged 50-60 years who received an inactivated influenza vaccine. Each CDR3 is given with its conserved first and last residue. The order of the fields is V gene, CDR3 protein.

v_call: TRBV5-1; cdr3_aa: CASSLGTGTPEQYF
v_call: TRBV9; cdr3_aa: CASSATGSLTDTQYF
v_call: TRBV12-3/TRBV12-4; cdr3_aa: CASSRDRDTEAFF
v_call: TRBV5-1; cdr3_aa: CASSLVGTSGNEQFF
v_call: TRBV24-1; cdr3_aa: CATSEPGTRTDTQYF
v_call: TRBV15; cdr3_aa: CATSRPRAGVQYF
v_call: TRBV29-1; cdr3_aa: CSVGESLASEQYF
v_call: TRBV6-2/TRBV6-3; cdr3_aa: CAARPGAGELFF
v_call: TRBV10-3; cdr3_aa: CAISIRGPGELFF
v_call: TRBV20-1; cdr3_aa: CSAESDRGYEQYF
v_call: TRBV25-1; cdr3_aa: CASWGDGRSGYTF
v_call: TRBV7-2; cdr3_aa: CASRPGEDQQYF
v_call: TRBV20-1; cdr3_aa: CSAKRGRRGETQYF
v_call: TRBV19; cdr3_aa: CASSYTAGQDTQYF
v_call: TRBV7-3; cdr3_aa: CASSRAGGPSYNEQFF
v_call: TRBV12-3/TRBV12-4; cdr3_aa: CASSPFTGVLGYTF
v_call: TRBV14; cdr3_aa: CASSVTLGANVLTF
v_call: TRBV5-1; cdr3_aa: CASSPGGTGQETQYF
v_call: TRBV28; cdr3_aa: CASSPTWTGKVGGYTF
v_call: TRBV12-3/TRBV12-4; cdr3_aa: CASSLAKANLAKNIQYF
v_call: TRBV7-8; cdr3_aa: CASSKTGQLYGYTF
v_call: TRBV7-2; cdr3_aa: CASSLTPLGETQYF
v_call: TRBV9; cdr3_aa: CASSELPGQGAYGYTF
v_call: TRBV4-2; cdr3_aa: CASSPGTGSTDTQYF
v_call: TRBV2; cdr3_aa: CASSRTTGNTQETQYF
v_call: TRBV5-1; cdr3_aa: CASSTGLAGTSYEQYF
v_call: TRBV7-9; cdr3_aa: CASSLGTQVPNTEAFF
v_call: TRBV7-2; cdr3_aa: CASRAGGLWSETQYF